One sample yielded the 30 T cell receptor beta chains listed below, sequenced in a study of control samples from healthy donors and cancer patients. Clones were read by immunoSEQ multiplex PCR, and TCRdb kept only the in-frame ones, dropping some. The sample lists 150,000 or so clones; approximately 93% were seen once. Sequenced input: blood. The source of these receptors is a young man in good health.

The gene calls are TRBV6-5 and TRBJ2-7; TRBD1 might be the D (6 bases). This CDR3 contains 14 residues. With 6 bases removed from V and 8 bases from J, the gap between germline ends came to 20 bases. Germline lookup yields CDR1 MNHEY and CDR2 SVGAGI. This CDR3 is CASSLGHRINKQYF. CDR3 DNA sequence: TGTGCCAGCAGCCTGGGACACCGTATCAACAAGCAGTACTTC.

The rearrangement uses TRBV7-9 and TRBJ2-7; no reliable D call. Germline V gives CDR1 SEHNR, CDR2 FQNEAQ (reference sequence). This CDR3 region has 12 residues. Trimming cost V 3 bases and J 3 bases, with 6 bases left between them. This CDR3 reads CASSFTDYEQYF. The DNA for the CDR3 is TGTGCCAGCAGCTTTACGGACTACGAGCAGTACTTC.

The chain combines TRBV6-1 with TRBJ2-5; tentative D call: TRBD2 (6 bases). The CDR3 spans 15 residues. V lost 2 bases and J lost 3, with 13 bases in between. The germline gives CDR1 MNHNS, CDR2 SASEGT. CDR3 in amino acids: CASSERDWDEETQYF. DNA of the CDR3: TGTGCCAGCAGTGAAAGGGACTGGGATGAAGAGACCCAGTACTTC.

This clone is a singleton in its sample. This chain connects TRBV11-2 to TRBJ1-2, with unresolved D. The V end was cut by 3 bases, the J end by 4 bases, with 18 bases between. Germline CDR1 is SGHAT and CDR2 is FQNNGV. The CDR3 extends over 16 amino acids. CDR3 in DNA: TGTGCCAGCAGCTTCCCGACGTGGCGGGAGCTCTATGGCTACACCTTC. This sequence encodes CASSFPTWRELYGYTF.

The chain has TRBV5-5 and TRBJ1-6; unclear D gene. Germline CDR1 and CDR2: SGHKS and YYEKEE (reference sequence). The ends were cut back, 4 bases at V and 11 bases at J, with 16 bases in the middle. CDR3 length equals 14 residues. The CDR3 spells CASSHVSVIAPLHF. The DNA of the CDR3 is TGTGCCAGCAGCCACGTTTCAGTTATCGCACCCCTCCACTTT.

CDR3: CASSEPRDGLNTEAFF. The CDR3 DNA follows: TGTGCCAGCAGTGAACCCCGGGACGGATTGAACACTGAAGCTTTCTTT. This rearrangement joins TRBV2 to TRBJ1-1; D possibly corresponds to TRBD1 (5 bases). The V and J ends lost 2 bases and 0 bases respectively, with 13 bases between them. CDR1 and CDR2 (germline): SNHLY, FYNNEI. The CDR3 covers 16 residues.

This clone was counted once. The chain joins TRBV6-6 to TRBJ1-1; 8 bases line up with TRBD1. With 4 bases clipped from V and 12 bases from J, the junction kept 4 bases outside the gene matches. Germline V gives CDR1 MNHNY, CDR2 SVGAGI (reference sequence). CDR3 size: 11 residues. CDR3 nucleotides: TGTGCCAGCAGTTCGGGACAGGTGACTTTCTTT. It is translated as CASSSGQVTFF.

The chain carries TRBV18 and TRBJ2-3, with a tentative D call TRBD1 (6 bases). Trimming shortened V by 1 base and J by 0 bases, and 8 bases separated the two germline ends. The CDR3 runs 15 residues. Per germline, CDR1 KGHSH and CDR2 LQKENI. The CDR3 sequence is CASSPQGVSTDTQYF. CDR3 bases: TGTGCCAGCTCACCACAGGGGGTCAGCACAGATACGCAGTATTTT.

The chain couples TRBV6-5 to TRBJ2-7, with a weak D call TRBD1 (6 bases). CDR1 and CDR2 (germline): MNHEY, SVGAGI. Trimming cost V 8 bases and J 0 bases, with 14 bases left between them. The CDR3 spans 14 residues. CDR3 residues: CASVDRYTSYEQYF. The CDR3 region has the DNA TGTGCCAGCGTCGACAGGTATACCTCCTACGAGCAGTACTTC.

This sequence joins TRBV30 and TRBJ1-1; perhaps TRBD1 as D (5 bases). The CDR3 is made up of 13 amino acids. Germline V gene sequence: CDR1 GTSNPN, CDR2 SVGIG (reference sequence). V lost 3 bases and J 6 bases, leaving 14 bases between the germline ends. The CDR3 sequence: CAWSAIQGSEAFF. Here the CDR3 DNA reads TGTGCCTGGAGCGCAATCCAGGGTTCTGAAGCTTTCTTT.

J is TRBJ1-3 and V is TRBV7-9; 8 bases match TRBD1. The V segment lost 5 bases and the J segment 2 bases; nucleotides outside the gene matches: 11. This CDR3 contains 17 residues. CDR1 and CDR2 from the germline V gene are SEHNR and FQNEAQ (reference sequence). The CDR3 bases are TGTGCCAGCAGCGGACAACCGGGACAGGTGCCTGGAAACACCATATATTTT. It specifies CASSGQPGQVPGNTIYF.

This rearrangement joins TRBV6-2 or TRBV6-3 to TRBJ2-2; perhaps TRBD1 as D (6 bases). From germline, CDR1 is MNHEY and CDR2 SVGEGT. The ends were cut back, 6 bases at V and 4 bases at J, with 9 bases in the middle. The CDR3 totals 13 residues. As DNA, the CDR3 is TGTGCCAGCAGCCGGACAGTCACCGGGGAGCTGTTTTTT. It yields the protein CASSRTVTGELFF.

The chain joins TRBV28 to TRBJ2-5; D is undetermined. Germline V gives CDR1 MDHEN, CDR2 SYDVKM. V lost 5 bases and J 5 bases, leaving 12 bases between the germline ends. The CDR3 extends over 13 amino acids. In DNA, the CDR3 is TGTGCCAGCAGTCCCCCCGCGGTTGAGACCCAGTACTTC. It encodes CASSPPAVETQYF.

This chain joins TRBV27 and TRBJ2-7; D is unresolved. CDR3 size: 15 residues. The V gene's germline CDR1 is MNHEY and CDR2 SMNVEV (reference sequence). V lost 6 bases and J lost 5, with 20 bases in between. CDR3 nucleotide sequence: TGTGCCAGCAGCCCGACGACGGAGTGCGTACACGAGCAGTACTTC. This sequence encodes CASSPTTECVHEQYF.

The rearrangement uses TRBV6-5 and TRBJ2-2; D is undetermined. The V end lost 11 bases, the J end lost 3 bases, and 10 bases lay between the germline ends. There are 12 residues in the CDR3. The germline CDR1 and CDR2 sequences are MNHEY and SVGAGI. The CDR3 sequence: CALLCDTGELFF. The CDR3 DNA sequence: TGTGCCCTACTATGCGACACCGGGGAGCTGTTTTTT.

The chain employs TRBV4-2 and TRBJ2-3, with D uncertain. The germline CDR1 and CDR2 sequences are LGHNA and YNFKEQ. There are 16 residues in the CDR3. The V gene lost 0 bases and the J gene lost 1 base, with 11 bases spanning the gap. CDR3 nucleotides: TGTGCCAGCAGCCAAGAAAATCGCCCGGGCACAGATACGCAGTATTTT. This encodes CASSQENRPGTDTQYF.

This rearrangement joins TRBV19 to TRBJ1-1; 7 bases align to TRBD1. The CDR3 extends over 15 amino acids. Germline V gene data show CDR1 as LNHDA and CDR2 as SQIVND (reference sequence). With 5 bases clipped from V and 6 bases from J, the junction kept 12 bases outside the gene matches. The CDR3 protein is CASSLYQQGRAEAFF. For the CDR3, the DNA is TGTGCCAGTAGTCTATACCAACAGGGGAGGGCTGAAGCTTTCTTT.

The chain has TRBV6-4 and TRBJ2-3; no reliable D call. The V gene's germline CDR1 is MRHNA and CDR2 SNTAGT. The CDR3 length is 16 residues. V was clipped by 0 bases and J by 0 bases, with 10 bases between them. The CDR3 region is CASSDSSHGSTDTQYF. CDR3 DNA sequence: TGTGCCAGCAGTGACTCGAGTCACGGGAGCACAGATACGCAGTATTTT.

CDR3 in amino acids: CASSSSGLRSDGYTF. CDR3 coding DNA: TGTGCCAGCAGTTCCTCTGGGCTACGGAGTGATGGCTACACCTTC. This chain joins TRBV5-6 and TRBJ1-2; D not certain. Trimming stripped 5 bases from V and 6 bases from J, with 20 bases between. The CDR3 is made up of 15 amino acids. The germline gives CDR1 SGHDT, CDR2 YYEEEE.

The J gene is TRBJ1-4, the V gene TRBV19; D remains ambiguous. Trimming took 10 bases from V and 1 from J, leaving 19 bases between them. Germline values: CDR1 LNHDA, CDR2 SQIVND (reference sequence). The CDR3 has 16 amino acids. CDR3 coding DNA: TGTGCCACCCAGGATCGGGGTGGGGTAACTAATGAAAAACTGTTTTTT. Translation: CATQDRGGVTNEKLFF.

The chain carries TRBV10-3 and TRBJ2-7; tentative D call: TRBD1 (6 bases). The CDR3 spans 14 residues. V gave up 6 bases and J gave up 4 bases, with 16 bases separating them. CDR1 is ENHRY, CDR2 SYGVKD, per germline. The CDR3 nucleotides read TGTGCCATCAGGGGGGTCGACAGGTTTTACGAGCAGTACTTC. Its translation: CAIRGVDRFYEQYF.

This chain uses TRBV10-1 with TRBJ2-3; maybe TRBD2 (5 bases). CDR1 and CDR2 from the germline V gene are WNHNN and SYGVQD (reference sequence). The CDR3 sequence is 14 residues long. V lost 0 bases, J lost 4 bases, and 8 bases lay in between. The CDR3 bases are TGCGCCAGCAGTGAGTCCGGGGATTCAGATACGCAGTATTTT. Its protein product is CASSESGDSDTQYF.

This chain's CDR3 is CASSLTRLGEQYF. In DNA form, the CDR3 reads TGTGCCAGCAGCTTAACGCGGTTAGGAGAGCAGTACTTC. J is TRBJ2-7 and V is TRBV7-3; D gene uncertain. V was trimmed by 0 bases and J by 7 bases, leaving 10 bases between them. The CDR3 spans 13 residues. Germline loops: CDR1 SGHTA, CDR2 FQGTGA.

This clone was counted only a few times. The gene calls are TRBV5-6 and TRBJ2-7; the D call may be TRBD1 or TRBD2 (5 bases each). The ends were cut back, 3 bases at V and 6 bases at J, with 7 bases in the middle. This CDR3 has 11 amino acids. The germline gives CDR1 SGHDT, CDR2 YYEEEE. CDR3 protein: CASSSGAEQYF. The CDR3 DNA sequence: TGTGCCAGCAGCTCCGGGGCCGAGCAGTACTTC. Looking up the rest from reference TRBV5-6 and TRBJ2-7 gives the full variable domain: DAGVTQSPTHLIKTRGQQVTLRCSPKSGHDTVSWYQQALGQGPQFIFQYYEEEERQRGNFPDRFSGHQFPNYSSELNVNALLLGDSALYLCASSSGAEQYFGPGTRLTVT.

This chain connects TRBV20-1 to TRBJ2-7; D remains unclear. This CDR3 region has 11 residues. The ends were cut back, 6 bases at V and 2 bases at J, with 8 bases in the middle. CDR1 and CDR2 from the germline V gene are DFQATT and SNEGSKA (reference sequence). This CDR3 reads CSASKTYEQYF. Here the CDR3 DNA reads TGCAGTGCGTCCAAAACCTACGAGCAGTACTTC.

V gene TRBV11-3 combines with J gene TRBJ2-4, with 7 bases fitting TRBD1. The CDR3 consists of 15 residues. Germline lookup yields CDR1 SGHNT and CDR2 YENEEA. The V and J ends lost 3 bases and 0 bases, in that order; junction bases with no gene match: 2. The CDR3 region has the DNA TGTGCCAGCAGCTTTGACAGGGAAGCCAAAAACATTCAGTACTTC. Residues: CASSFDREAKNIQYF.

V usage is TRBV4-3 and J usage is TRBJ1-1; D ambiguous. The CDR3 sequence is 14 residues long. Trimming shortened V by 0 bases and J by 0 bases, and 5 bases separated the two germline ends. The germline V gene encodes CDR1 LGHNA and CDR2 YSLEER. The DNA of the CDR3 is TGCGCCAGCAGCCAAGAACGATTGAACACTGAAGCTTTCTTT. Its protein is CASSQERLNTEAFF.

The gene calls are TRBV24-1 and TRBJ2-2; D remains unclear. This CDR3 is 12 amino acids long. Germline V lookup: CDR1 KGHDR, CDR2 SFDVKD. V lost 2 bases, J lost 8 bases, and 5 bases lay in between. The CDR3 loop reads CATSDSSGELFF. The CDR3 DNA is TGTGCCACCAGTGATTCCTCAGGGGAGCTGTTTTTT.

V and J are TRBV10-3 and TRBJ1-5; unclear D gene. The CDR3 covers 13 residues. Germline V CDR1 and CDR2: ENHRY, SYGVKD. Trimming took off 10 bases at V and 2 bases at J, with 12 bases between the two ends. The CDR3 is CATTGSGNQPQHF. The CDR3 coding sequence is TGTGCCACCACGGGGAGTGGCAATCAGCCCCAGCATTTT.

This chain joins TRBV6-6 and TRBJ1-2, with D possibly matching TRBD1 (6 bases). The germline V gene encodes CDR1 MNHNY and CDR2 SVGAGI (reference sequence). There are 14 residues in the CDR3. Trimming removed 0 bases from V and 6 bases from J, with 11 bases in between. CDR3 in DNA: TGTGCCAGCAGTTACTCCCCCTACAGGGATGGCTACACCTTC. Its translation is CASSYSPYRDGYTF.